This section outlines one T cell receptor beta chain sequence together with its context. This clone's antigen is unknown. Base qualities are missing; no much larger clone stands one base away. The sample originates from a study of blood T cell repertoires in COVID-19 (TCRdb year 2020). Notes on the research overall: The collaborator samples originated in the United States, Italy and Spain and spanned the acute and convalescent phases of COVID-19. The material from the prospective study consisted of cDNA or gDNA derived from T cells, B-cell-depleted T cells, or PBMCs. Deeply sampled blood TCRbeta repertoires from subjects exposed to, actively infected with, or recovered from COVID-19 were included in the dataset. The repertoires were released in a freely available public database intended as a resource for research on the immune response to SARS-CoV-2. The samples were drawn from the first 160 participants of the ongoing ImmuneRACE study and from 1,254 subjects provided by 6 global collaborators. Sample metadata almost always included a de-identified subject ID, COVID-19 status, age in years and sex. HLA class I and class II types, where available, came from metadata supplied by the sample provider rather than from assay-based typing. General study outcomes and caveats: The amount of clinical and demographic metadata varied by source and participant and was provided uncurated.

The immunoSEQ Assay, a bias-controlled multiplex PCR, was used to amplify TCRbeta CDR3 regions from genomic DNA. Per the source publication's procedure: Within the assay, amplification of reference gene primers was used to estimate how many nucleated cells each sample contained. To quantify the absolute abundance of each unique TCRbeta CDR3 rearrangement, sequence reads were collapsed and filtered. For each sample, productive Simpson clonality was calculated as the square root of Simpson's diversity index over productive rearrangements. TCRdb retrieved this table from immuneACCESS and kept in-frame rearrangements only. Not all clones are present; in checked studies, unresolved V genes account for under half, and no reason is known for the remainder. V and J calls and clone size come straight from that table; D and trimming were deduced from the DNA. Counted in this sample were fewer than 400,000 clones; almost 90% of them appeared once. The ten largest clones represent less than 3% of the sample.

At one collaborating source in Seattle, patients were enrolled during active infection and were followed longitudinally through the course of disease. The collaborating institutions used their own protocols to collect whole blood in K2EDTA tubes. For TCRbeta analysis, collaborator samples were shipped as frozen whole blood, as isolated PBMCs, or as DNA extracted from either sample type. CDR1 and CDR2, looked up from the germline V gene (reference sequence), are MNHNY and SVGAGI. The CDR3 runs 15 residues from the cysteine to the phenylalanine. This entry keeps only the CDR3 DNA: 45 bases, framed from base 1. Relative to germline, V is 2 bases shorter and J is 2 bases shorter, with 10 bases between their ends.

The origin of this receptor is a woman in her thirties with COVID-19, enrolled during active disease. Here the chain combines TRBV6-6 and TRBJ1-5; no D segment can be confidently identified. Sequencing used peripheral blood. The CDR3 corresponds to CASSYAPAGNQPQHF. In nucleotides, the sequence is TGTGCCAGCAGTTACGCTCCCGCGGGCAATCAGCCCCAGCATTTT.